This T cell receptor beta chain is from a study of CD8 T cells in ankylosing spondylitis. The V gene lost 0 bases and the J gene lost 3 bases, with 24 bases spanning the gap. The length of the CDR3 is 18 residues. Germline V gene lookup returns CDR1 DFQATT and CDR2 SNEGSKA (reference sequence). This clonotype was counted only a few times. TCR beta libraries were made by quantitative 5'-RACE with molecular barcodes. TCRdb analysed the 5' RACE reads with MiXCR anew, one entry per CDR3 protein. The profile shows about 200,000 distinct CDR3 sequences, roughly 26% of them singletons. The chain carries TRBV20-1 and TRBJ2-7; D tentatively fits TRBD1 or TRBD2 (5 bases each). The TCR comes from a male donor with ankylosing spondylitis or in good health (not recorded which). Sequencing was done on a sample of blood, either unsorted or a sorted T cell fraction (not recorded which). The CDR3 DNA reads as TGCAGTGCTAGAGACTACCTCATCCCGGGACCAACGGGCTACGAGCAGTACTTC. Translating gives CSARDYLIPGPTGYEQYF.